These T cell receptor beta chains were read from a single sample in a study of cytomegalovirus exposure and HLA in healthy donors. Using immunoSEQ multiplex PCR, the repertoire was profiled, and TCRdb retains in-frame clones only, with some absent. The data contain 100,000 or so clones, around 15% of them seen just once; the ten biggest clones take up 0.8% to 0.95%. The sequenced sample consisted of PBMCs. All receptors derive from a female donor in good health and CMV-seronegative. Each CDR3 is given with its conserved first and last residue. D genes are given only for firm matches. For some rows the clone size is stated as once, few or many, or as a class when expanded; others skip it.

D gene	V gene	clone size	J gene	CDR3 protein	CDR3 DNA
TRBD2	TRBV7-3	-	TRBJ2-7	CASSPLAGPGEQYF	TGTGCCAGCAGCCCGCTAGCGGGGCCCGGGGAGCAGTACTTC
-	TRBV5-4	-	TRBJ2-1	CASSLSRGGDGGNEQFF	TGTGCCAGCAGCCTTTCTCGAGGCGGGGACGGTGGCAATGAGCAGTTCTTC
TRBD1	TRBV27	-	TRBJ2-7	CASRIRQGASYEQYF	TGTGCCAGCAGGATTCGACAGGGGGCGTCCTACGAGCAGTACTTC
TRBD1	TRBV30	-	TRBJ1-2	CAWRTGGGNYGYTF	TGTGCCTGGAGGACAGGGGGCGGCAACTATGGCTACACCTTC
-	TRBV7-2	-	TRBJ1-5	CASSPNFYRSSNQPQHF	TGTGCCAGCAGCCCGAACTTTTACAGGTCTAGCAATCAGCCCCAGCATTTT
TRBD1	TRBV28	-	TRBJ2-2	CASNTQGVGSGELFF	TGTGCCAGCAATACGCAGGGGGTGGGGTCCGGGGAGCTGTTTTTT
TRBD1	TRBV4-1	-	TRBJ2-5	CASSQLMRTGVETQYF	TGCGCCAGCAGCCAACTAATGCGGACAGGGGTAGAGACCCAGTACTTC
-	TRBV30	-	TRBJ1-5	CAWSVVPGGWPQHF	TGTGCCTGGAGTGTAGTTCCAGGAGGATGGCCCCAGCATTTT
-	TRBV11-1	-	TRBJ2-2	CASSLFSRTGELFF	TGTGCCAGCAGCTTATTCTCGCGGACCGGGGAGCTGTTTTTT
-	TRBV6-1	few	TRBJ1-2	CASSEGRTNYGYTF	TGTGCCAGCAGTGAGGGCAGGACTAACTATGGCTACACCTTC
-	TRBV30	-	TRBJ2-2	CAWSVGQCDTGELFF	TGTGCCTGGAGTGTAGGACAGTGTGACACCGGGGAGCTGTTTTTT
TRBD2	TRBV4-3	few	TRBJ2-3	CASSQATSNTDTQYF	TGCGCCAGCAGCCAAGCGACTAGCAACACAGATACGCAGTATTTT
TRBD2	TRBV30	-	TRBJ2-7	CAWTGGLASAQSF	TGTGCCTGGACAGGGGGACTAGCTTCTGCGCAGTCCTTC